This T cell receptor beta chain stems from a study of human T cells and chemical hapten exposure. Across the whole study: Donors were sensitized with 2% DPC on the upper inner arm. Per-sample TCR yields varied mainly from small pooled library volume differences.

The CDR3 has 15 residues. The germline V gene encodes CDR1 LNHNV and CDR2 YYDKDF (reference sequence). Trimming removed 2 bases at V and 2 bases at J, with 13 bases between. As to time point: pre-sensitization, week 0. Documented treatment: therapeutic diphenylcyclopropenone sensitization with weekly scalp DPC. This clonotype appeared many times. TCRdb fed the RACE reads into MiXCR, producing one record per CDR3 protein. The sample includes 87,000 or so distinct CDR3 sequences, roughly 8.8% of them seen just once. This TCR was sampled from a woman in her thirties or forties with alopecia areata. Some clones in this sample may be carry-over from other donors' samples. This chain uses TRBV15 with TRBJ2-7, with D maybe TRBD1 (6 bases). The material sequenced was whole blood, taken in connection with sensitization to the hapten diphenylcyclopropenone (DPC). The CDR3 sequence is CATSRKVPGAYEQYF. DNA of the CDR3: TGTGCCACCAGCAGAAAGGTCCCAGGGGCCTACGAGCAGTACTTC.